The source of this T cell receptor (beta chain) is a study of T cell repertoires in cytomegalovirus infection. Study-wide context: Signatures in public TCR beta sequences pointed to both CMV infection and matching HLA type. Study findings and constraints: Cumulated frequencies of public TCR beta families served to identify carriers of CMV plus the relevant HLA. The study found HLA-C-restricted CMV-specific TCR beta clonotypes dominating the ex vivo response.

MiXCR was run by TCRdb on the reads, yielding one entry per CDR3 protein. The data show around 43,000 distinct CDR3 sequences, roughly 20% seen once. The germline V and J ends were trimmed by 5 bases and 4 bases, with 11 bases remaining between them. Germline CDR1 and CDR2: LGHNA and YSLEER. The CDR3 runs 14 residues. This clonotype occurred a few times. What it binds is unknown. Material: PBMCs, sequenced either directly or after in vitro stimulation (not recorded which). This sequence was found in a human donor in good health (CMV status not recorded). Some clones in this sample may be carry-over from other donors' samples. The chain combines TRBV4-3 with TRBJ2-2; unclear D gene. CDR3 DNA sequence: TGCGCCAGCAGCTATCGACGGAGCACCGGGGAGCTGTTTTTT. Protein: CASSYRRSTGELFF.